This T cell receptor (beta chain) was sequenced in a study of blood T cell repertoires in COVID-19. Study information: Acute and convalescent COVID-19 specimens originated in the United States, Italy and Spain. Sources were T cells, B-cell-depleted T cells, or PBMCs; the material itself was cDNA or gDNA.

CDR3 length: 16 amino acids. In the original processing: Amplification from reference gene primers served as the basis for estimated nucleated cell counts. Only in-frame clones appear in the TCRdb table, and some are missing; sequencing was by immunoSEQ multiplex PCR. V, J and clone size are those of that table, while D and trimming were read from the DNA. Among 25,000 to 35,000 clones listed, 68% were seen once. Sequencing was carried out using peripheral blood. This receptor was identified in a human donor in a cohort sampled during active COVID-19. The V call is TRBV21-1, the J call TRBJ1-1; the table's D call, TRBD1, has no DNA check behind it. TRBV21-1 is a listed pseudogene. CDR3 sequence: CASSKLKDRRGTEAFF. CDR3 sequence (DNA): TGTGCCAGCAGCAAATTAAAGGACAGGCGTGGCACTGAAGCTTTCTTT.